This T cell receptor beta chain was retrieved from a study of CD8 T cells in ankylosing spondylitis. The CDR3 spans 14 residues. V gave up 6 bases and J gave up 4 bases, with 12 bases separating them. The germline V gene encodes CDR1 ENHRY and CDR2 SYGVKD. Concerning this clonotype itself: The antigen remains undetermined.

Study conclusions and caveats: A motif of several highly homologous TCR beta variants was seen as apparently characteristic of ankylosing spondylitis blood.

TCR beta libraries were made by quantitative 5'-RACE with molecular barcodes. TCRdb processed the 5' RACE reads anew with MiXCR; each CDR3 protein has one entry. The sample consists of roughly 400,000 distinct CDR3 sequences, under 25% of them appearing once. This chain links TRBV10-3 with TRBJ2-2, with a possible D match to TRBD1 (7 bases). The source of this sequence is a male donor with ankylosing spondylitis. Source material: blood, either unsorted or a sorted T cell fraction (not recorded which). CDR3 coding DNA: TGTGCCATCAGGAACAGGGGAGGCACCGGGGAGCTGTTTTTT. Translated, it gives CAIRNRGGTGELFF.